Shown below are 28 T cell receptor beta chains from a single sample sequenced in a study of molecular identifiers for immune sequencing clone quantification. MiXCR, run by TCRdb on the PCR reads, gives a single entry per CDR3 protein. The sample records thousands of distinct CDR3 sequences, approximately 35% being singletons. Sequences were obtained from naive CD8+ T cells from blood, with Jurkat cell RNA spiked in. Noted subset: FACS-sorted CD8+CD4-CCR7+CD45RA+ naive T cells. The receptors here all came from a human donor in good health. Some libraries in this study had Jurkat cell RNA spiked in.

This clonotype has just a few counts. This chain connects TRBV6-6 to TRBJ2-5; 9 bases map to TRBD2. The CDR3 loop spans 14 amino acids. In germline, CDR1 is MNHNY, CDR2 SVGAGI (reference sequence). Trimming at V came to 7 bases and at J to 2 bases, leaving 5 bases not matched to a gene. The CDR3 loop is CASNPTSGQETQYF. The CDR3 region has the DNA TGTGCCAGCAATCCGACTAGCGGACAAGAGACCCAGTACTTC.

CDR3 DNA sequence: TGTGCCACCAGAGATTGGGTCGGGAAGGGAGATACGCAGTATTTT. Translated: CATRDWVGKGDTQYF. The chain links TRBV15 to TRBJ2-3, with D perhaps TRBD2 (5 bases). V was pared by 6 bases and J by 5 bases, with 18 bases between. This CDR3 contains 15 residues. Germline loops: CDR1 LNHNV, CDR2 YYDKDF (reference sequence).

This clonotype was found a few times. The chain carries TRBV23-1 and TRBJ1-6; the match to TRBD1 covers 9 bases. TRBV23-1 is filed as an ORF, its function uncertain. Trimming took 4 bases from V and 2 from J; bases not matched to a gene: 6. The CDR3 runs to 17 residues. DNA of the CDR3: TGCGCCAGCAGTCCCCGGGACAGGGAACCCTATAATTCACCCCTCCACTTT. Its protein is CASSPRDREPYNSPLHF.

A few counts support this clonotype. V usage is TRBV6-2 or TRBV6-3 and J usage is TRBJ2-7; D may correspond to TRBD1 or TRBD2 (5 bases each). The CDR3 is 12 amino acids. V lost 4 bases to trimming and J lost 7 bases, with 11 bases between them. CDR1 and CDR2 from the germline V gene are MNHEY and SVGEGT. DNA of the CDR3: TGTGCCAGCAGTTTTGGGGACGGTGAGCAGTACTTC. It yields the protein CASSFGDGEQYF.

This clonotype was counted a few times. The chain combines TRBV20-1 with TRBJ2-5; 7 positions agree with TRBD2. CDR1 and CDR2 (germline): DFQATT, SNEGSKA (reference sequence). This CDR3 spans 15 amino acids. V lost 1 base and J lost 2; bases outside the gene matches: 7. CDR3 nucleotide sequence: TGCAGTGCTAGAGCTAAGCGGGACCGTCAAGAGACCCAGTACTTC. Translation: CSARAKRDRQETQYF.

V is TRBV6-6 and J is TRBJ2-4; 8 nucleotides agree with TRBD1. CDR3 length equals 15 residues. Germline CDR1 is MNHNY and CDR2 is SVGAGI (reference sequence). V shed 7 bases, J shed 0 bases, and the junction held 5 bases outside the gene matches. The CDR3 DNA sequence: TGTGCCAGCACTAGGACAGGGCTAGCCAAAAACATTCAGTACTTC. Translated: CASTRTGLAKNIQYF.

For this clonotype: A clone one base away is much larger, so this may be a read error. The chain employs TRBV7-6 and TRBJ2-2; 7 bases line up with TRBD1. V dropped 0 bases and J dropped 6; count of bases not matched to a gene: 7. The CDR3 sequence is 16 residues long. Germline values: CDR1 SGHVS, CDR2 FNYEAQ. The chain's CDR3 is CASSLARGLVSGELFF. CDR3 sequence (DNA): TGTGCCAGCAGCTTAGCGAGGGGGCTGGTGTCCGGGGAGCTGTTTTTT. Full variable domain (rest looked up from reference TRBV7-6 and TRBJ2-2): GAGVSQSPRYKVTKRGQDVALRCDPISGHVSLYWYRQALGQGPEFLTYFNYEAQQDKSGLPNDRFSAERPEGSISTLTIQRTEQRDSAMYRCASSLARGLVSGELFFGEGSRLTVL.

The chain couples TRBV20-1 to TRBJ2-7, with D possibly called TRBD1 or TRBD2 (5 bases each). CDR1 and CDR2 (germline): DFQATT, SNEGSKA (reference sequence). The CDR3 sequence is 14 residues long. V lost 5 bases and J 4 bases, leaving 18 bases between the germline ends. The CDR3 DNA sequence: TGCAGTGCTTTAGCGATTGGGACGTCTTACGAGCAGTACTTC. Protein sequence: CSALAIGTSYEQYF.

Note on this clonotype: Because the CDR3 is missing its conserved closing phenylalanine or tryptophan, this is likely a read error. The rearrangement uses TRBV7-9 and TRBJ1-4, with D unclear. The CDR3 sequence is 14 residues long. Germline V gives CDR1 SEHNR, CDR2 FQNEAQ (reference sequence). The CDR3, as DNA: TGTGCCAGCAGCTTAGTCGCAACTAAAGAAAAACTGTTTCTT. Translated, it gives CASSLVATKEKLFL.

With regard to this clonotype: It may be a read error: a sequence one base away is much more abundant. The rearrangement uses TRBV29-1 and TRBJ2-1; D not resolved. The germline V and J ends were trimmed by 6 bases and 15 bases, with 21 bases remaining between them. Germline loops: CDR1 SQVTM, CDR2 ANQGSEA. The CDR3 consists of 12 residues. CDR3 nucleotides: TGCAGCGTGGTTGTCATAGAGATTCAACCGTTCTTC. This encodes CSVVVIEIQPFF.

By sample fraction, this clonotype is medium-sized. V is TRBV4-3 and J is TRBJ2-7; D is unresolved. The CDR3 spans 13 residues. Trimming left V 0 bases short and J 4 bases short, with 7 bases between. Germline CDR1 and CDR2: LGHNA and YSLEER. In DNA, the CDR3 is TGCGCCAGCAGCCAAGATCGGCCTTACGAGCAGTACTTC. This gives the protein CASSQDRPYEQYF.

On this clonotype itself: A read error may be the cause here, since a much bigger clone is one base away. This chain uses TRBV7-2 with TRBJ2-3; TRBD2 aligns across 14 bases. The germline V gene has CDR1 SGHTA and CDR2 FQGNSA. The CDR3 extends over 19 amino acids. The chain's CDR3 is CASSLEGLAGVMSTATQYF. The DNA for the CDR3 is TGTGCCAGCAGCTTAGAGGGACTAGCGGGAGTAATGTCAACAGCTACGCAGTATTTT.

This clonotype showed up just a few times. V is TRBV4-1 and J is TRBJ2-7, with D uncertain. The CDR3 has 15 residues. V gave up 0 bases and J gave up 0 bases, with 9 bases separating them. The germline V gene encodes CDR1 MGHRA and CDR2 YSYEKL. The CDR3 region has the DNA TGCGCCAGCAGCCAAGACCCACTCAGCTCCTACGAGCAGTACTTC. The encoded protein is CASSQDPLSSYEQYF.

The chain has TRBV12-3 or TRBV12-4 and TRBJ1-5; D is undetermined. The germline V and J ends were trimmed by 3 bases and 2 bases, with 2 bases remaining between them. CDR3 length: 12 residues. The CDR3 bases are TGTGCCAGCAGTTTCGGCAATCAGCCCCAGCATTTT. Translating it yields CASSFGNQPQHF.

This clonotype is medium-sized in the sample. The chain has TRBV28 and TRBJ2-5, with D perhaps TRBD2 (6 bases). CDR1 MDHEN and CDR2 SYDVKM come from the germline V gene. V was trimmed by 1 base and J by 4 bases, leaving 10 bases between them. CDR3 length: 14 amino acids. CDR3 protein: CASSLFREAETQYF. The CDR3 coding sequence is TGTGCCAGCAGTTTATTCAGGGAGGCAGAGACCCAGTACTTC.

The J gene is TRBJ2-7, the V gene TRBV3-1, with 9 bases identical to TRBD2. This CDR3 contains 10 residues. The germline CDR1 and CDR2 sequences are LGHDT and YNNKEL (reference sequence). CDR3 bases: TGTGCTAGCGGGAGTTACGAGCAGTACTTC. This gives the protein CASGSYEQYF.

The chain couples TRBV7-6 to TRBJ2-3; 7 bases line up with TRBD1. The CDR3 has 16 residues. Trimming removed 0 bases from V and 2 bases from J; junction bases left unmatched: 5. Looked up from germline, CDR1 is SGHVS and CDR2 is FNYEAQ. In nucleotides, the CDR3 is TGTGCCAGCAGCTTAGCTTCAGGGGGAAACACAGATACGCAGTATTTT. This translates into CASSLASGGNTDTQYF.

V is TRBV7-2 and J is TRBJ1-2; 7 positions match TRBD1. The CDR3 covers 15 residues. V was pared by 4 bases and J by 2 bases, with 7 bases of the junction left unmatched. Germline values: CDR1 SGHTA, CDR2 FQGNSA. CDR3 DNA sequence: TGTGCCAGCAGCTACCGTCAGGGGGACAACTATGGCTACACCTTC. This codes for CASSYRQGDNYGYTF.

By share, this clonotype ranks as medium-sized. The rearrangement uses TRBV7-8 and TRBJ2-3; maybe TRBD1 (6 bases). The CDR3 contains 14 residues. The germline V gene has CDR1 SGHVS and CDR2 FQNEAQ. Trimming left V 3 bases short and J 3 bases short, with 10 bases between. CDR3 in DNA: TGTGCCAGCAGCTTTTTAGGACAGACAGATACGCAGTATTTT. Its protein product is CASSFLGQTDTQYF.

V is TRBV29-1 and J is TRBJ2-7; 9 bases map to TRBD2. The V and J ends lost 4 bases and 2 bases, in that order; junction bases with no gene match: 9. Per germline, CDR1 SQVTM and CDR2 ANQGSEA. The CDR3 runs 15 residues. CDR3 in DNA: TGCAGCGTTGCCGGGCTAGCGGGAACCACCTACGAGCAGTACTTC. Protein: CSVAGLAGTTYEQYF.

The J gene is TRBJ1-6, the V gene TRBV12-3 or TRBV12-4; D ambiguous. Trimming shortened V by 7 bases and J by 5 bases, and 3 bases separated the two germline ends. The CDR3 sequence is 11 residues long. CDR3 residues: CASTDNSPLHF. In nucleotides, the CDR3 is TGTGCCAGCACAGATAATTCACCCCTCCACTTT.

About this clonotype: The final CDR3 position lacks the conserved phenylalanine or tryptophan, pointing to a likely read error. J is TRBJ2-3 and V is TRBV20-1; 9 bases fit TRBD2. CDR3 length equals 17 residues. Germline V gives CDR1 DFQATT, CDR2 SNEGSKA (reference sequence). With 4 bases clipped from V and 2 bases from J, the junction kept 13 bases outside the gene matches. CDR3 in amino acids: CSAIRRGLAGNTDTQYY. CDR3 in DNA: TGCAGTGCTATCCGAAGGGGGCTAGCGGGAAACACAGATACGCAGTATTAT.

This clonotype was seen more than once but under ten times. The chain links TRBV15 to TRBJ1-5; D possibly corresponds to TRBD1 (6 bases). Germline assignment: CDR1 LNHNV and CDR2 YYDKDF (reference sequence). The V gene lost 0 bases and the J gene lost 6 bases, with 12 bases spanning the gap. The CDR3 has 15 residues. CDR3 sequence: CATSRDLGAGQPQHF. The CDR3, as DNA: TGTGCCACCAGCAGAGATTTGGGGGCGGGTCAGCCCCAGCATTTT.

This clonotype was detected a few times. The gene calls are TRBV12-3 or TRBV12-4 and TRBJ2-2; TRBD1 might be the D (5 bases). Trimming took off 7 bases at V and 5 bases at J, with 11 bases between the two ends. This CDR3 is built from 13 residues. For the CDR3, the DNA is TGTGCCAGCAAAGGACACGGAACCGGGGAGCTGTTTTTT. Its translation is CASKGHGTGELFF.

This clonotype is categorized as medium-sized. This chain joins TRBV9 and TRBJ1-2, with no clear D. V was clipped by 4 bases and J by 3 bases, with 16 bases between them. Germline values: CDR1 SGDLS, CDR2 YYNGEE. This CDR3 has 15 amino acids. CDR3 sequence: CASSPPGRPHYGYTF. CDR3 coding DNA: TGTGCCAGCAGCCCCCCTGGCAGACCCCACTATGGCTACACCTTC.

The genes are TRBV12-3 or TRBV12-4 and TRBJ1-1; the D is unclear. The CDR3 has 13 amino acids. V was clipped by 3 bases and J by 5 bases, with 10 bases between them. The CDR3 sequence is CASSFGGRTEAFF. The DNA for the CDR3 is TGTGCCAGCAGTTTCGGAGGTCGGACTGAAGCTTTCTTT.

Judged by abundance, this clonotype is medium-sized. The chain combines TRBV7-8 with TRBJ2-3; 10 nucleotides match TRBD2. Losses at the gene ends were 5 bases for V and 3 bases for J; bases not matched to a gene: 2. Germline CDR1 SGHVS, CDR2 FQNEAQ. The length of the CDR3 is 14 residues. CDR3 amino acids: CASSPSGRTDTQYF. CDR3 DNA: TGTGCCAGCAGCCCTAGCGGGAGAACAGATACGCAGTATTTT.

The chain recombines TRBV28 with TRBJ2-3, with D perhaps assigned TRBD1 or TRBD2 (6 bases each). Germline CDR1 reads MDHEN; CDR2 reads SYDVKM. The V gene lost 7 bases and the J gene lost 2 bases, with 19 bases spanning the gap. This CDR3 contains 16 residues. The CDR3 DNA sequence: TGTGCCAGCATCTTGGGACACCGGGGGATCACAGATACGCAGTATTTT. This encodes CASILGHRGITDTQYF. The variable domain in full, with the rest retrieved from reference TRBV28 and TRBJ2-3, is DVKVTQSSRYLVKRTGEKVFLECVQDMDHENMFWYRQDPGLGLRLIYFSYDVKMKEKGDIPEGYSVSREKKERFSLILESASTNQTSMYLCASILGHRGITDTQYFGPGTRLTVL.